A selection of T cell receptor beta chains follows, all from one sample in a study of T-cell memory formation after mild COVID-19. TCRdb re-analysed the 5' RACE reads in MiXCR, keeping a single row per CDR3 protein. The sample shows under 600,000 distinct CDR3 sequences, roughly 21% of them seen only once. Sequences were obtained from PBMCs or a T cell subset sorted from them (not recorded which). The receptors were sampled from an adult woman who had mild COVID-19 (a few samples of this study predate the infection). Cell type and time point are not known. Both conserved end residues are part of each CDR3. Fields, in order: D gene, J gene, V gene, CDR3 length, clone size, CDR3 protein, CDR3 DNA. The D gene is left open where the match is weak. The listing skips clone size in some rows; elsewhere it reads once, few, many or a size class.

d_gene: -
j_gene: TRBJ1-1
v_gene: TRBV29-1
len: 15
abundance: -
CDR3aa: CSANQYRLMNTEAFF
CDR3nt: TGCAGCGCTAATCAATACAGGCTTATGAACACTGAAGCTTTCTTT

d_gene: -
j_gene: TRBJ2-3
v_gene: TRBV3-1
len: 12
abundance: -
CDR3aa: CASSQGSDTQYF
CDR3nt: TGTGCCAGCAGCCAAGGGTCAGATACGCAGTATTTT

d_gene: -
j_gene: TRBJ2-3
v_gene: TRBV24-1
len: 16
abundance: few
CDR3aa: CATSDLTGTSTDTQYF
CDR3nt: TGTGCCACCAGTGATTTGACAGGGACTAGCACAGATACGCAGTATTTT

d_gene: -
j_gene: TRBJ1-2
v_gene: TRBV12-3/TRBV12-4
len: 13
abundance: few
CDR3aa: CASSSGTVYGYTF
CDR3nt: TGTGCCAGCAGTTCCGGGACCGTTTATGGCTACACCTTC

d_gene: -
j_gene: TRBJ1-1
v_gene: TRBV5-1
len: 14
abundance: many
CDR3aa: CASSFSAGNTEAFF
CDR3nt: TGCGCCAGCAGCTTCAGCGCGGGGAACACTGAAGCTTTCTTT

d_gene: TRBD2
j_gene: TRBJ2-1
v_gene: TRBV6-6
len: 15
abundance: -
CDR3aa: CASRSLAGDPNEQFF
CDR3nt: TGTGCCAGCAGATCACTAGCGGGGGATCCAAATGAGCAGTTCTTC

d_gene: -
j_gene: TRBJ2-2
v_gene: TRBV12-3/TRBV12-4
len: 14
abundance: few
CDR3aa: CASSPLSSNGELFF
CDR3nt: TGTGCCAGCAGCCCACTCAGCAGCAACGGGGAGCTGTTTTTT

d_gene: -
j_gene: TRBJ1-6
v_gene: TRBV7-2
len: 17
abundance: -
CDR3aa: CASSSWGGVSYNSPLHF
CDR3nt: TGTGCCAGCAGCTCGTGGGGAGGGGTTTCCTATAATTCACCCCTCCACTTT

d_gene: TRBD1
j_gene: TRBJ1-1
v_gene: TRBV7-6
len: 13
abundance: -
CDR3aa: CASSFRQGSEAFF
CDR3nt: TGTGCCAGCAGCTTCAGACAGGGTTCTGAAGCTTTCTTT

d_gene: -
j_gene: TRBJ2-3
v_gene: TRBV10-3
len: 13
abundance: -
CDR3aa: CAISVNILDTQYF
CDR3nt: TGTGCCATCAGTGTCAACATCTTAGATACGCAGTATTTT

d_gene: -
j_gene: TRBJ2-5
v_gene: TRBV24-1
len: 14
abundance: few
CDR3aa: CATSDPREAETQYF
CDR3nt: TGTGCCACCAGTGATCCTAGAGAAGCAGAGACCCAGTACTTC

d_gene: TRBD1
j_gene: TRBJ1-2
v_gene: TRBV7-2
len: 13
abundance: -
CDR3aa: CASSRQGEDGYTF
CDR3nt: TGTGCCAGCAGCCGACAGGGGGAGGATGGCTACACCTTC

d_gene: -
j_gene: TRBJ1-2
v_gene: TRBV5-1
len: 14
abundance: -
CDR3aa: CASSPGRALGGYTF
CDR3nt: TGCGCCAGCAGCCCCGGACGGGCACTTGGAGGCTACACCTTC

d_gene: -
j_gene: TRBJ1-2
v_gene: TRBV2
len: 13
abundance: few
CDR3aa: CASSEMDTQLSTF
CDR3nt: TGTGCCAGCAGTGAAATGGACACGCAACTTTCCACCTTC

d_gene: -
j_gene: TRBJ1-3
v_gene: TRBV7-7
len: 15
abundance: many
CDR3aa: CASSLGGSSGNTIYF
CDR3nt: TGTGCCAGCAGCTTAGGTGGGAGCTCTGGAAACACCATATATTTT